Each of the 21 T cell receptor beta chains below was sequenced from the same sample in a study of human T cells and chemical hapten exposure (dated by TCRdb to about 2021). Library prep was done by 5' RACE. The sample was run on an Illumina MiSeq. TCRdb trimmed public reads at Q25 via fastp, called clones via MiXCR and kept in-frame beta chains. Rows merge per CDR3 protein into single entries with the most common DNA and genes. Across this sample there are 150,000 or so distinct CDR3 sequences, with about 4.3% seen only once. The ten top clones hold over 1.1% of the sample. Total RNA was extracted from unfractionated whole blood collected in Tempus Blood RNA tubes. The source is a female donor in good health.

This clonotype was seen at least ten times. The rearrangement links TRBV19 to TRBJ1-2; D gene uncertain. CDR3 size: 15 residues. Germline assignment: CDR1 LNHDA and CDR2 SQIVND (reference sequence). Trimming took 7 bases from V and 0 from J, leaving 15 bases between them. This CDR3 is CASILDVGANYGYTF. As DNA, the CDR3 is TGTGCCAGTATTCTCGACGTGGGAGCTAACTATGGCTACACCTTC.

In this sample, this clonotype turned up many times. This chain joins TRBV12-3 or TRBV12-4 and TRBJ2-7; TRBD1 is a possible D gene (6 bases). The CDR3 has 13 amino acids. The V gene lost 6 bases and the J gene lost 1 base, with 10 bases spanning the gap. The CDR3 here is CASRVGQSYEQYF. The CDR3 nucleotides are TGTGCCAGCAGGGTAGGACAGTCCTACGAGCAGTACTTC.

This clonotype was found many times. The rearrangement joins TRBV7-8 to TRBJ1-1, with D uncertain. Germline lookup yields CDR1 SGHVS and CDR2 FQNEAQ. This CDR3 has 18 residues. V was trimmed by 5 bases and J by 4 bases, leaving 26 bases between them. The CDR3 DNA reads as TGTGCCAGCAGCCCGTCGCAGGCCACGTACCTGGTAATCACTGAAGCTTTCTTT. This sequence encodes CASSPSQATYLVITEAFF.

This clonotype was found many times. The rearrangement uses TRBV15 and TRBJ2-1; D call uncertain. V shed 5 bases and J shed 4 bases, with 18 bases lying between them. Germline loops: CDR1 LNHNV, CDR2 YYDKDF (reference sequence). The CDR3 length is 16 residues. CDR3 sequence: CATSGIQVSGYNEQFF. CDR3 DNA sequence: TGTGCCACCAGCGGAATACAAGTCAGTGGGTACAATGAGCAGTTCTTC.

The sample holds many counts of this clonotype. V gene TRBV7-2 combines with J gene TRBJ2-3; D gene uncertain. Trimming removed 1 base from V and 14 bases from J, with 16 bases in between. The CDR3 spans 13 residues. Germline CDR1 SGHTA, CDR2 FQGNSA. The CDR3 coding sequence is TGTGCCAGCAGCTTAGGCCCCCGAACCGAGTGGTATTTT. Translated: CASSLGPRTEWYF.

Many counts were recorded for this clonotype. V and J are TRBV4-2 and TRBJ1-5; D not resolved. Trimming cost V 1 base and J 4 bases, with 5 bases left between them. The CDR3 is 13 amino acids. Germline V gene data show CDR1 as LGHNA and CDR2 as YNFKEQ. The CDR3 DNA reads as TGTGCCAGCAGCCAAGCTCAGAATCAGCCCCAGCATTTT. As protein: CASSQAQNQPQHF.

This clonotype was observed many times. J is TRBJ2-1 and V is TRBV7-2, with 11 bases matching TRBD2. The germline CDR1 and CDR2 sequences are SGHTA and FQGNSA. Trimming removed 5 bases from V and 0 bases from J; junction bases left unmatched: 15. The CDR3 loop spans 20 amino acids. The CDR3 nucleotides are TGTGCCAGCAGCCCACGGATGGCTAGCGGGGGGTCGAGCTCCTACAATGAGCAGTTCTTC. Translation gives CASSPRMASGGSSSYNEQFF.

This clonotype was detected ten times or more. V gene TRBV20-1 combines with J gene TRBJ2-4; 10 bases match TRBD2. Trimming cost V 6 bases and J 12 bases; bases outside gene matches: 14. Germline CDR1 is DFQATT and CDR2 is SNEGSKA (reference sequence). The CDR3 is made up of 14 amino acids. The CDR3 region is CSAPDSGGFVNQYF. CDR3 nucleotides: TGCAGTGCCCCTGATAGCGGGGGGTTTGTGAATCAGTACTTC.

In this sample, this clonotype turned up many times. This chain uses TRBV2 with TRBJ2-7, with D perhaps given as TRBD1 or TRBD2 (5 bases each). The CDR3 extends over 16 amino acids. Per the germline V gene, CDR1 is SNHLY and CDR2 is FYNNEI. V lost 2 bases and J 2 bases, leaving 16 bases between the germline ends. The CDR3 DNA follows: TGTGCCAGCAGTGAAAGAGGGGTGCAGGGCGCCTACGAGCAGTACTTC. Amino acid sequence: CASSERGVQGAYEQYF.

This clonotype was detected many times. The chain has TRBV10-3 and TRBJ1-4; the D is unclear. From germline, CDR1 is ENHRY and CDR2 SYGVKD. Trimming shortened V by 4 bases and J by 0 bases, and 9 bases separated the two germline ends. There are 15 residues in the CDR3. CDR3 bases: TGTGCCATCAGTGCCGTGGGTGCAACTAATGAAAAACTGTTTTTT. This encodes CAISAVGATNEKLFF.

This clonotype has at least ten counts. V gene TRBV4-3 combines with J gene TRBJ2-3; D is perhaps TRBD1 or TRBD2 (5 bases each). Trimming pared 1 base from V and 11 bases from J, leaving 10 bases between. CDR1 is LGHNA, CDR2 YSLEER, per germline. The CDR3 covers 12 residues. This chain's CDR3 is CASSQGGREQYF. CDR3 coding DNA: TGCGCCAGCAGCCAAGGGGGACGGGAGCAGTATTTT.

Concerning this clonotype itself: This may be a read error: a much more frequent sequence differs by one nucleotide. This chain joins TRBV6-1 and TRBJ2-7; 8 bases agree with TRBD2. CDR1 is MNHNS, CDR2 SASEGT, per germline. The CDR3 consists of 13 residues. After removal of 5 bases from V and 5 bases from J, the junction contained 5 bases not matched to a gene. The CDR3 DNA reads TGTGCCAGCAGTCACAGCGGGGGTGACGAGCAGTACTTC. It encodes CASSHSGGDEQYF.

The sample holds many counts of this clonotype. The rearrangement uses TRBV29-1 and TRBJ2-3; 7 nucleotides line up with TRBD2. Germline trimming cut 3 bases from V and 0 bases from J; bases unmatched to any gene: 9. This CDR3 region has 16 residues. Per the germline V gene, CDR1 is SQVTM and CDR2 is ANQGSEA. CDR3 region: CSVDYGGLTSTDTQYF. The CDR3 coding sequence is TGCAGCGTTGATTACGGGGGGTTAACTAGCACAGATACGCAGTATTTT.

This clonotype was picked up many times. DNA for the CDR3: TGTGCCAGCAGCTCCGACCTCCAAGAGACCCAGTACTTC. Residues: CASSSDLQETQYF. The chain recombines TRBV13 with TRBJ2-5; no clear D. This CDR3 comprises 13 residues. V shed 4 bases and J shed 1 base, with 7 bases lying between them. CDR1 and CDR2 from the germline V gene are PRHDT and FYEKMQ (reference sequence).

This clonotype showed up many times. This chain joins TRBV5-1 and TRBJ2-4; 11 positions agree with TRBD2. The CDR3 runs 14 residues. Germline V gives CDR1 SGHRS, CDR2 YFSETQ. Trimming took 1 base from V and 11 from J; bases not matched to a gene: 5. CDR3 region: CASSLQSSGGFQYF. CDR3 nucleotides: TGCGCCAGCAGCTTGCAATCTAGCGGGGGGTTTCAGTACTTC.

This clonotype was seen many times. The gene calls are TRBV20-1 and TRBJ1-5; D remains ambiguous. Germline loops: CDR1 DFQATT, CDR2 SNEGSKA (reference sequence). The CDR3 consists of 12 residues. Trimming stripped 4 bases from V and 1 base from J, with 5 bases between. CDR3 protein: CSATGSNQPQHF. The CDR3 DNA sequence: TGCAGTGCTACGGGGAGCAATCAGCCCCAGCATTTT.

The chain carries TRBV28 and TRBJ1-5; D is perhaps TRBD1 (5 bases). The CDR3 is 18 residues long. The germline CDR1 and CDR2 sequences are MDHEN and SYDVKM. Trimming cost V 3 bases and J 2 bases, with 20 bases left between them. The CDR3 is CASSFRVARVSGNQPQHF. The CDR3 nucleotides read TGTGCCAGCAGTTTCAGGGTAGCGAGGGTTTCCGGCAATCAGCCCCAGCATTTT. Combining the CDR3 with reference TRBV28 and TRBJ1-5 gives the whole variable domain DVKVTQSSRYLVKRTGEKVFLECVQDMDHENMFWYRQDPGLGLRLIYFSYDVKMKEKGDIPEGYSVSREKKERFSLILESASTNQTSMYLCASSFRVARVSGNQPQHFGDGTRLSIL.

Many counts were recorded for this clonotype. The CDR3 nucleotides read TGTGCCAGCAAGCGGACAGGAGGCAATCAGCCCCAGCATTTT. As protein: CASKRTGGNQPQHF. The chain employs TRBV6-5 and TRBJ1-5, with 7 bases lining up with TRBD1. CDR3 length: 14 residues. Germline CDR1 and CDR2: MNHEY and SVGAGI. Trimming removed 7 bases from V and 2 bases from J; junction bases left unmatched: 5.

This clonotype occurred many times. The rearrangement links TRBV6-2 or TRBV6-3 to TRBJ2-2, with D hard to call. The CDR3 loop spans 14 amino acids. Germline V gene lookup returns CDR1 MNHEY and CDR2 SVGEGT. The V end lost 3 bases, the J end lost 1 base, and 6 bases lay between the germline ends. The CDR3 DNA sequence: TGTGCCAGCAGTTATCCCAGGAACACCGGGGAGCTGTTTTTT. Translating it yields CASSYPRNTGELFF.

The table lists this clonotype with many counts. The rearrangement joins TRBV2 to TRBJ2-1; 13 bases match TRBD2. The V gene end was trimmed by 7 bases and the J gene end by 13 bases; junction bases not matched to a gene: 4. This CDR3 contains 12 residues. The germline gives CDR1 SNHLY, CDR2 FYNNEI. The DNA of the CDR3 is TGTGCCAGCACTGGGACTAGCGGGGTCCAGTTCTTC. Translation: CASTGTSGVQFF.

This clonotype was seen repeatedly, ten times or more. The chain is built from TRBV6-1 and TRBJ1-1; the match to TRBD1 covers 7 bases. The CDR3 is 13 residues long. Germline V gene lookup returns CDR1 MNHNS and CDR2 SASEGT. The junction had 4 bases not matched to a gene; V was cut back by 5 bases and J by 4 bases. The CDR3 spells CASSPPGGTEAFF. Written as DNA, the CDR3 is TGTGCCAGCAGTCCTCCAGGGGGCACTGAAGCTTTCTTT.